One and the same sample provided the 15 T cell receptor beta chains below, sequenced in a study of response to subunit inactivated influenza vaccine. TCRdb recomputed calls from the RT-PCR reads with MiXCR, one row per CDR3 protein. The sample includes 500,000 to 550,000 distinct CDR3 sequences, under 8.5% of them seen just once. The starting material was PBMCs from blood, obtained around 25 months after vaccination. The receptors derive from a man between 50 and 69 years old who received an inactivated influenza vaccine.

CDR3 sequence: CSVGQGANQPQHF. The CDR3 DNA reads as TGCAGTGTGGGACAGGGGGCGAATCAGCCCCAGCATTTT. The chain carries TRBV20-1 and TRBJ1-5; 12 bases align to TRBD1. Trimming cost V 7 bases and J 4 bases; bases outside gene matches: 2. This CDR3 has 13 amino acids. Germline CDR1 DFQATT, CDR2 SNEGSKA (reference sequence).

The table lists this clonotype with a few counts. The CDR3 sequence is CASSVAGGLNNEQFF. CDR3 bases: TGTGCCAGCAGTGTCGCGGGGGGGCTCAACAATGAGCAGTTCTTC. This sequence joins TRBV2 and TRBJ2-1; 9 bases match TRBD2. Germline lookup yields CDR1 SNHLY and CDR2 FYNNEI. Trimming removed 4 bases from V and 5 bases from J; junction bases left unmatched: 6. The CDR3 covers 15 residues.

There are a few counts of this clonotype. The V call is TRBV20-1, the J call TRBJ1-5, with TRBD1 as a possible D gene (5 bases). The CDR3 runs to 18 residues. Deletions cut 7 bases from V and 3 bases from J, with 28 bases between. Germline CDR1 and CDR2: DFQATT and SNEGSKA (reference sequence). The CDR3, as DNA: TGCAGTGTAGAGTCAGGGACGGCGGCCTTTCGGATCAATCAGCCCCAGCATTTT. Translated, it gives CSVESGTAAFRINQPQHF.

The chain carries TRBV5-1 and TRBJ1-6, with 8 nucleotides matching TRBD1. Germline V gene sequence: CDR1 SGHRS, CDR2 YFSETQ. This CDR3 has 17 amino acids. The trim removed 1 base at V and 10 bases at J, leaving 13 bases unmatched. The chain's CDR3 is CASSLSPRGTGGSPLHF. The CDR3 region has the DNA TGCGCCAGCAGCTTGTCCCCAAGGGGGACAGGCGGCTCACCCCTCCACTTT.

This clonotype was observed at least ten times. The chain uses TRBV15 and TRBJ2-7, with D maybe TRBD1 (6 bases). The V and J ends lost 3 bases and 2 bases respectively, with 11 bases between them. The length of the CDR3 is 14 residues. Germline V gene sequence: CDR1 LNHNV, CDR2 YYDKDF (reference sequence). The CDR3 coding sequence is TGTGCCACCAGCAGGCAAGGACAGACCTACGAGCAGTACTTC. Its translation: CATSRQGQTYEQYF.

This clonotype was detected a few times. The rearrangement joins TRBV5-1 to TRBJ2-7; the match to TRBD2 covers 9 bases. The V segment lost 2 bases and the J segment 6 bases; nucleotides outside the gene matches: 9. Germline CDR1 and CDR2: SGHRS and YFSETQ. This CDR3 comprises 15 residues. The CDR3 bases are TGCGCCAGCAGCTTCGTCAGCGGGAGGTTCGTCGAGCAGTACTTC. It encodes CASSFVSGRFVEQYF. Variable domain in full (rest from reference TRBV5-1 and TRBJ2-7): KAGVTQTPRYLIKTRGQQVTLSCSPISGHRSVSWYQQTPGQGLQFLFEYFSETQRNKGNFPGRFSGRQFSNSRSEMNVSTLELGDSALYLCASSFVSGRFVEQYFGPGTRLTVT.

This clonotype was seen only a few times. The chain combines TRBV28 with TRBJ2-7, with TRBD2 as a possible D gene (5 bases). The CDR3 runs 17 residues. Per germline, CDR1 MDHEN and CDR2 SYDVKM. V was cut by 7 bases and J by 9 bases, with 31 bases left in between. The CDR3 DNA reads as TGTGCCAGCACCCCGTGGGCTGGAGGTAGAATGCGGACGGGGCAGTACTTC. This codes for CASTPWAGGRMRTGQYF. Full variable domain (outside the CDR3, taken from reference TRBV28 and TRBJ2-7): DVKVTQSSRYLVKRTGEKVFLECVQDMDHENMFWYRQDPGLGLRLIYFSYDVKMKEKGDIPEGYSVSREKKERFSLILESASTNQTSMYLCASTPWAGGRMRTGQYFGPGTRLTVT.

The chain couples TRBV5-1 to TRBJ2-1; D unclear. Germline V CDR1 and CDR2: SGHRS, YFSETQ. Trimming left V 0 bases short and J 8 bases short, with 9 bases between. CDR3 length: 13 residues. CDR3 bases: TGCGCCAGCAGCTTGGCCAGGAATTATGAGCAGTTCTTC. Encoded protein: CASSLARNYEQFF.

This clonotype was counted at least ten times. The gene calls are TRBV5-5 and TRBJ1-2, with 8 bases aligning to TRBD1. The CDR3 contains 16 residues. Trimming cost V 4 bases and J 4 bases; bases outside gene matches: 12. Per germline, CDR1 SGHKS and CDR2 YYEKEE (reference sequence). The CDR3 spells CASSLQRPGQGYGYTF. CDR3 sequence (DNA): TGTGCCAGCAGCCTACAGAGGCCCGGACAGGGCTATGGCTACACCTTC.

This clonotype occurred a few times. The rearrangement uses TRBV11-2 and TRBJ2-1; possibly TRBD2 for D (7 bases). V was shortened by 1 base and J by 0 bases, with 10 bases between the two germline ends. This CDR3 comprises 16 residues. Germline V gives CDR1 SGHAT, CDR2 FQNNGV. In DNA, the CDR3 is TGTGCCAGCAGCTTAGTGGGGGGGGCCTCCTACAATGAGCAGTTCTTC. Protein product: CASSLVGGASYNEQFF.

The chain links TRBV20-1 to TRBJ2-3, with D possibly matching TRBD2 (5 bases). Germline V gene sequence: CDR1 DFQATT, CDR2 SNEGSKA (reference sequence). CDR3 size: 14 residues. Trimming took off 0 bases at V and 1 base at J, with 8 bases between the two ends. The CDR3 nucleotides are TGCAGTGCTAGAGATTACGGGGGCACAGATACGCAGTATTTT. Protein sequence: CSARDYGGTDTQYF.

In this sample, this clonotype turned up many times. CDR3 sequence: CASSYGQGRYNEQFF. The CDR3 coding sequence is TGTGCCAGTAGTTATGGACAGGGGCGCTACAATGAGCAGTTCTTC. The rearrangement links TRBV19 to TRBJ2-1, with TRBD1 matching 9 bases. The CDR3 runs 15 residues. Germline V gives CDR1 LNHDA, CDR2 SQIVND (reference sequence). V shed 5 bases, J shed 3 bases, and the junction held 5 bases outside the gene matches.

Many counts were recorded for this clonotype. The rearrangement uses TRBV5-1 and TRBJ2-1; 7 positions agree with TRBD1. The CDR3 is made up of 15 amino acids. V dropped 4 bases and J dropped 0; count of bases not matched to a gene: 4. Germline CDR1 is SGHRS and CDR2 is YFSETQ. The CDR3 sequence: CASSMRQGSYNEQFF. DNA for the CDR3: TGCGCCAGCAGCATGAGACAGGGCTCCTACAATGAGCAGTTCTTC.

The rearrangement joins TRBV6-5 to TRBJ1-3; D call uncertain. Trimming pared 2 bases from V and 2 bases from J, leaving 10 bases between. Germline values: CDR1 MNHEY, CDR2 SVGAGI. This CDR3 spans 15 amino acids. The CDR3 bases are TGTGCCAGCAGTTACAAGGGAAGGCCTGGAAACACCATATATTTT. Protein product: CASSYKGRPGNTIYF.

In this sample, this clonotype turned up a few times. This chain links TRBV7-9 with TRBJ2-1; maybe TRBD2 (6 bases). The ends were cut back, 6 bases at V and 9 bases at J, with 21 bases in the middle. Germline lookup yields CDR1 SEHNR and CDR2 FQNEAQ (reference sequence). This CDR3 is built from 15 residues. This chain's CDR3 is CASRGGGGIGREQFF. The CDR3 DNA reads as TGTGCCAGCAGGGGCGGTGGCGGGATCGGACGTGAGCAGTTCTTC.